One and the same sample provided the 21 T cell receptor beta chains below, sequenced in a study of cytomegalovirus exposure and HLA in healthy donors (dated by TCRdb to the late 2010s). The library came from the immunoSEQ multiplex PCR assay. Entries here come from immuneACCESS through TCRdb and include only in-frame sequences with V and J called. Some clones fail to appear in such tables; in the studies checked, an unresolved V gene covers under half of the shortfall, and the cause of the remainder is unknown. This sample comprises under 250,000 clones, around 90% of them detected only once. 1.1% of the sample is held by the ten biggest clonotypes. What was sequenced was PBMCs. The origin of the receptors is a woman between 18 and 29 years old in good health and CMV-seronegative.

The chain combines TRBV6-5 with TRBJ2-1; 9 bases map to TRBD2. After removal of 5 bases from V and 2 bases from J, the junction contained 4 bases not matched to a gene. Germline CDR1 is MNHEY and CDR2 is SVGAGI. The CDR3 covers 15 residues. CDR3 loop: CASSPLAGTYNEQFF. The CDR3 bases are TGTGCCAGCAGTCCCCTAGCGGGGACCTACAATGAGCAGTTCTTC.

The CDR3 DNA reads TGTGCCAGCAGTTCGACATCAGGGGTGCGAGGCTACACCTTC. Its protein product is CASSSTSGVRGYTF. The chain uses TRBV27 and TRBJ1-2, with D possibly matching TRBD1 (6 bases). Deletions cut 4 bases from V and 8 bases from J, with 17 bases between. Per germline, CDR1 MNHEY and CDR2 SMNVEV (reference sequence). This CDR3 is 14 amino acids long.

This chain links TRBV6-1 with TRBJ1-2; D is possibly TRBD1 (5 bases). The ends were cut back, 2 bases at V and 8 bases at J, with 15 bases in the middle. The CDR3 contains 14 residues. Germline V CDR1 and CDR2: MNHNS, SASEGT. CDR3 sequence: CASSESGGGRGYTF. CDR3 DNA sequence: TGTGCCAGCAGTGAATCGGGCGGGGGTCGAGGCTACACCTTC.

This clone showed up just a few times. The rearrangement uses TRBV4-1 and TRBJ2-3; TRBD2 matches at 7 bases. Germline V gene lookup returns CDR1 MGHRA and CDR2 YSYEKL. The V and J ends lost 5 bases and 8 bases, in that order; junction bases with no gene match: 10. This CDR3 has 14 residues. The CDR3 here is CASSYRLAVGTQYF. DNA for the CDR3: TGCGCCAGCAGCTACAGACTAGCAGTCGGTACGCAGTATTTT.

The CDR3 here is CASGVDRVGNQPQHF. CDR3 sequence (DNA): TGTGCCAGCGGGGTGGACAGGGTCGGCAATCAGCCCCAGCATTTT. V and J are TRBV27 and TRBJ1-5; 8 nucleotides match TRBD1. Germline V lookup: CDR1 MNHEY, CDR2 SMNVEV (reference sequence). The CDR3 spans 15 residues. The ends lost 8 bases at V and 2 bases at J; junction bases unmatched: 8.

V gene TRBV4-1 combines with J gene TRBJ1-2; 7 bases fit TRBD1. The CDR3 length is 18 residues. CDR1 and CDR2 from the germline V gene are MGHRA and YSYEKL. Unmatched junction bases numbered 14, after V lost 1 base and J lost 3 bases. The CDR3: CASSQVNFLGQADYGYTF. CDR3 DNA: TGCGCCAGCAGCCAAGTAAACTTTCTTGGACAGGCTGACTATGGCTACACCTTC.

The chain combines TRBV2 with TRBJ1-6, with a tentative D call TRBD1 (5 bases). Trimming took off 4 bases at V and 14 bases at J, with 12 bases between the two ends. The CDR3 loop spans 12 amino acids. Germline V gene data show CDR1 as SNHLY and CDR2 as FYNNEI. The CDR3: CASSAGQGSLHF. CDR3 in DNA: TGTGCCAGCAGTGCCGGCCAGGGTTCCCTCCACTTT.

The CDR3 here is CASIPRAGSYNEQFF. CDR3 sequence (DNA): TGTGCCAGCATTCCCCGAGCGGGATCCTACAATGAGCAGTTCTTC. The chain carries TRBV6-5 and TRBJ2-1; 7 bases line up with TRBD2. CDR1 is MNHEY, CDR2 SVGAGI, per germline. V shed 7 bases, J shed 1 base, and the junction held 7 bases outside the gene matches. CDR3 length: 15 residues.

The chain combines TRBV10-3 with TRBJ2-1; 7 positions match TRBD1. CDR1 and CDR2 from the germline V gene are ENHRY and SYGVKD. This CDR3 has 13 amino acids. With 9 bases clipped from V and 0 bases from J, the junction kept 2 bases outside the gene matches. The CDR3 spells CAITGDSYNEQFF. As DNA, the CDR3 is TGTGCCATAACAGGGGACTCCTACAATGAGCAGTTCTTC.

The chain joins TRBV7-3 to TRBJ2-3; 9 bases match TRBD2. V was clipped by 4 bases and J by 4 bases; unmatched bases: 6. The CDR3 is made up of 15 amino acids. The germline V gene encodes CDR1 SGHTA and CDR2 FQGTGA. CDR3 loop: CASSYASGIADTQYF. Here the CDR3 DNA reads TGTGCCAGCAGCTATGCTAGCGGGATTGCAGATACGCAGTATTTT.

The chain carries TRBV7-2 and TRBJ1-2, with a possible D match to TRBD1 (6 bases). Germline V gene lookup returns CDR1 SGHTA and CDR2 FQGNSA. This CDR3 comprises 15 residues. V was pared by 1 base and J by 6 bases, with 15 bases between. DNA of the CDR3: TGTGCCAGCAGCTTAGGTGGAGGGGGGGCTGATGGCTACACCTTC. It specifies CASSLGGGGADGYTF.

The chain recombines TRBV5-6 with TRBJ1-5; the match to TRBD1 covers 8 bases. The length of the CDR3 is 15 residues. CDR1 SGHDT and CDR2 YYEEEE come from the germline V gene. The trim removed 0 bases at V and 11 bases at J, leaving 10 bases unmatched. The CDR3 DNA reads TGTGCCAGCAGCTTGGCGGGACAGGTCCCCGGGACCCAGCATTTT. Residues: CASSLAGQVPGTQHF. Based on the CDR3 plus reference TRBV5-6 and TRBJ1-5, the full variable domain is DAGVTQSPTHLIKTRGQQVTLRCSPKSGHDTVSWYQQALGQGPQFIFQYYEEEERQRGNFPDRFSGHQFPNYSSELNVNALLLGDSALYLCASSLAGQVPGTQHFGDGTRLSIL.

The CDR3 protein is CASSEALLAAGNTIYF. The CDR3 bases are TGTGCCAGCAGTGAAGCGCTTTTAGCCGCCGGAAACACCATATATTTT. J is TRBJ1-3 and V is TRBV2; D remains ambiguous. This CDR3 is 16 amino acids long. Trimming shortened V by 0 bases and J by 4 bases, and 13 bases separated the two germline ends. Germline V gene sequence: CDR1 SNHLY, CDR2 FYNNEI.

This clone occurred once. This chain joins TRBV10-3 and TRBJ1-3, with D unclear. Germline CDR1 and CDR2: ENHRY and SYGVKD. Between the trimmed V and J ends, which lost 7 bases and 0 bases, there was a span of 22 bases. This CDR3 region has 18 residues. In DNA, the CDR3 is TGTGCCATCAACCGAGGGAACCCAGATTCGATCTCTGGAAACACCATATATTTT. Amino acids: CAINRGNPDSISGNTIYF.

The chain combines TRBV2 with TRBJ2-3, with D perhaps matching TRBD2 (5 bases). Per the germline V gene, CDR1 is SNHLY and CDR2 is FYNNEI. The CDR3 is 19 residues long. Trimming cost V 6 bases and J 6 bases, with 31 bases left between them. DNA for the CDR3: TGTGCCAGCAGAGAACAGCCCCCTTGGAGGAGCGTCCAAGGGGATACGCAGTATTTT. It yields the protein CASREQPPWRSVQGDTQYF.

The chain is built from TRBV28 and TRBJ1-6; D is perhaps TRBD1 (6 bases). The length of the CDR3 is 14 residues. V was clipped by 10 bases and J by 5 bases, with 15 bases between them. The germline gives CDR1 MDHEN, CDR2 SYDVKM. Here the CDR3 DNA reads TGTGCCACCCAGGGGCAGGGGAATAATTCACCCCTCCACTTT. As protein: CATQGQGNNSPLHF.

The chain carries TRBV4-2 and TRBJ2-1; TRBD2 matches 15 bases. V trimming: 1 base; J trimming: 9 bases; junction bases outside the gene matches: 16. Germline V CDR1 and CDR2: LGHNA, YNFKEQ. This CDR3 is 20 amino acids long. CDR3: CASSQVFRGTSGRQRAEQFF. The CDR3 DNA reads as TGTGCCAGCAGCCAAGTCTTCCGGGGGACTAGCGGGAGGCAAAGAGCTGAGCAGTTCTTC.

The chain employs TRBV9 and TRBJ1-5; 7 bases map to TRBD1. Germline V CDR1 and CDR2: SGDLS, YYNGEE. The CDR3 loop spans 16 amino acids. V shed 2 bases and J 4 bases; nucleotides not matched to a gene: 9. The CDR3 sequence is CASSVRQGGINQPQHF. The CDR3 region has the DNA TGTGCCAGCAGCGTTAGACAGGGCGGGATTAATCAGCCCCAGCATTTT. Complete variable domain (other parts from reference TRBV9 and TRBJ1-5): DSGVTQTPKHLITATGQRVTLRCSPRSGDLSVYWYQQSLDQGLQFLIQYYNGEERAKGNILERFSAQQFPDLHSELNLSSLELGDSALYFCASSVRQGGINQPQHFGDGTRLSIL.

The chain has TRBV6-5 and TRBJ2-7; D might be TRBD1 (6 bases). The germline CDR1 and CDR2 sequences are MNHEY and SVGAGI. Trimming pared 8 bases from V and 4 bases from J, leaving 21 bases between. CDR3 size: 15 residues. CDR3 amino acids: CASLPFRGTGYEQYF. DNA of the CDR3: TGTGCCAGCCTACCTTTCAGGGGAACAGGATACGAGCAGTACTTC.

The CDR3 nucleotides read TGTGCCAGCAGCTTAGCGGGCTCTGGAAACACCATATATTTT. This translates into CASSLAGSGNTIYF. The chain employs TRBV13 and TRBJ1-3; D gene uncertain. This CDR3 spans 14 amino acids. The germline V and J ends were trimmed by 1 base and 0 bases, with 4 bases remaining between them. Per germline, CDR1 PRHDT and CDR2 FYEKMQ (reference sequence).

The J gene is TRBJ1-3, the V gene TRBV9, with 8 bases identical to TRBD1. The germline gives CDR1 SGDLS, CDR2 YYNGEE. Germline trimming cut 4 bases from V and 1 base from J; bases unmatched to any gene: 7. This CDR3 has 16 amino acids. The CDR3 spells CASSIGQGNSGNTIYF. The CDR3 nucleotides read TGTGCCAGCAGCATCGGACAGGGAAATTCTGGAAACACCATATATTTT.